The T cell receptor beta chain under discussion was sequenced for a study of control samples from healthy donors and cancer patients. Assay used: immunoSEQ multiplex PCR; TCRdb lists only in-frame clones, some missing. The sample lists some 73,000 clones; roughly 92% were seen once. CDR3 length: 15 residues. Germline V gives CDR1 SGHAT, CDR2 FQNNGV. Between the trimmed V and J ends, which lost 1 base and 4 bases, there was a span of 13 bases. The sample was blood. The sequence derives from a woman aged 40-49 years in good health. V gene TRBV11-2 combines with J gene TRBJ2-5; no firm D call. The CDR3 spells CASSLAGVSRETQYF. In DNA, the CDR3 is TGTGCCAGCAGCTTAGCCGGAGTGTCGCGAGAGACCCAGTACTTC.